Sequencing of this T cell receptor (beta chain) was carried out in a study of T cells in localized non-small cell lung cancer. Produced via immunoSEQ multiplex PCR; TCRdb's table is partial and in-frame only. The data contain around 26,000 clones, approximately 90% of them singletons. The germline V and J ends were trimmed by 4 bases and 7 bases, with 11 bases remaining between them. Germline V lookup: CDR1 MNHEY, CDR2 SVGAGI. The CDR3 is 14 residues long. Only one count was recorded for this clone. The clonotype comes from an older female donor with stage II squamous cell lung carcinoma. The rearrangement joins TRBV6-5 to TRBJ1-6; D gene uncertain. The material sequenced was peripheral blood, taken before any cancer treatment. The DNA for the CDR3 is TGTGCCAGCAGTTGGCAGGTTTCAAATTCACCCCTCCACTTT. Residues: CASSWQVSNSPLHF.